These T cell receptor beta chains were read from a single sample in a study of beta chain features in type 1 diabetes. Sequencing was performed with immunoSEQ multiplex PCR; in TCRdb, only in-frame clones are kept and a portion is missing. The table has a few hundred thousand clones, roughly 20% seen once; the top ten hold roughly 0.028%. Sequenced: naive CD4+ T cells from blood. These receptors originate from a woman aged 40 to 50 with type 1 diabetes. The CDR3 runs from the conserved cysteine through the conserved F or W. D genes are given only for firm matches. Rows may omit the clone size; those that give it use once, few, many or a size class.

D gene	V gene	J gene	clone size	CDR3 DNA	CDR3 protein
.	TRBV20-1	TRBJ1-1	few	TGCAGTGCCCAAGAAGCTTTCTTT	CSAQEAFF
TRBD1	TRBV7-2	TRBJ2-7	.	TGTGCCAGCAGCCCGGACAGGACGTCGACCTACGAGCAGTACTTC	CASSPDRTSTYEQYF
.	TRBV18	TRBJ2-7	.	TGTGCCAGCTCACCAGCCGATGGGCAGTACGAGCAGTACTTC	CASSPADGQYEQYF
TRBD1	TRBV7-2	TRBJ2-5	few	TGTGCCAGCAGCACCTTGACAGGGCAAGAGACCCAGTACTTC	CASSTLTGQETQYF
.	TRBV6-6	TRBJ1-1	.	TGTGCCAGCAGTCCCATGAACACTGAAGCTTTCTTT	CASSPMNTEAFF
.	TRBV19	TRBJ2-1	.	TGTGCCAGTAGTATGGTTCAGGCCCTATACAATGAGCAGTTCTTC	CASSMVQALYNEQFF
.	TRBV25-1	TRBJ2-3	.	TGTGCCAGCAGTGATTTTATCGGCACAGATACGCAGTATTTT	CASSDFIGTDTQYF
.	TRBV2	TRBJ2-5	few	TGTGCCAGCAGTGAACAGGGGAACCAAGAGACCCAGTACTTC	CASSEQGNQETQYF
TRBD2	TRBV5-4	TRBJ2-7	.	TGTGCCAGCAGCTTGAGGACTAGCGGGAGGGTGGACGAGCAGTACTTC	CASSLRTSGRVDEQYF
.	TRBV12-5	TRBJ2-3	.	TGTGCTAGTGGTTGGGGGGGCACAGATACGCAGTATTTT	CASGWGGTDTQYF
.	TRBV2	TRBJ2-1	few	TGTGCCAGCCTCAAGGGGTCCCCTTACAATGAGCAGTTCTTC	CASLKGSPYNEQFF
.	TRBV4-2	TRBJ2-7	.	TGTGCCAGCAGCCAAGATAGAGGGGGAGGGGAACTAAAGCCCTACGAGCAGTACTTC	CASSQDRGGGELKPYEQYF
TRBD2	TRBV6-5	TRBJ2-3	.	TGTGCCAGCAGTTGGAGCGGGGGGTCAGATACGCAGTATTTT	CASSWSGGSDTQYF
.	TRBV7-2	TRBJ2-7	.	TGTGCCAGCAGCCTTCAGACAGGTTCCTCGGGAGAGCAGTACTTC	CASSLQTGSSGEQYF
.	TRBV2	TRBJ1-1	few	TGTGCCAGCAGCGCCGGGGTGGCCACTGAAGCTTTCTTT	CASSAGVATEAFF
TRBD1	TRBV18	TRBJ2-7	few	TGTGCCAGCTCACCAATCCAGGGGACAGGGGCCTACGAGCAGTACTTC	CASSPIQGTGAYEQYF
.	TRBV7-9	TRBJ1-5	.	TGTGCCAGCAGCTTGGGGGGGCCCCAGCATTTT	CASSLGGPQHF
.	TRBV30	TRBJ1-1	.	TGTGCCTGGAGGGGGGCAGGGCCAATGAACACTGAAGCTTTCTTT	CAWRGAGPMNTEAFF
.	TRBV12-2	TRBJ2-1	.	TGTGCAAGTCGCTTAGAGGTGATTCCCCTATCTAGCGGGAGGGCCAATGAGCAGTTCTTC	CASRLEVIPLSSGRANEQFF
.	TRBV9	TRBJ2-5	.	TGTGCCAGCAGCTCAGCGGGTATCCAAGAGACCCAGTACTTC	CASSSAGIQETQYF
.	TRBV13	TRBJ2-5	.	TGTGCCAGCAGCTCCCGGCCGGGGGTAGAGACCCAGTACTTC	CASSSRPGVETQYF
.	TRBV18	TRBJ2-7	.	TGTGCCAGCTCATCGGGACAAGGGAACGAGCAGTACTTC	CASSSGQGNEQYF
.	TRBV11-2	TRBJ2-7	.	TGTGCCAGCAGTGGAGTGCCCGGGAGCTCCTACGAGCAGTACTTC	CASSGVPGSSYEQYF
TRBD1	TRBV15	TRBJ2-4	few	TGTGCCACCCGAACAGGGGGCGTAAAAAACATTCAGTACTTC	CATRTGGVKNIQYF